This T cell receptor (beta chain) was obtained from a study of shared clonotypes between healthy human individuals. About the study: There were three CD4 naive, three CD4 memory, two CD8 naive and one CD8 memory plates per donor. Whole-study results and caveats: Clonotype sharing among donors was thought likely to change with sequencing depth. Sampling was confined to blood; repertoires within tissues likely differ. Naive subsets, compared against memory subsets, generally had larger estimated richness values.

Naive CD8 cells were CD45RO-negative, positively selected for CCR7, excluding terminally differentiated effector memory CD45RA+ cells. Comment on this clone: Its antigen is still unknown.

The assay was immunoSEQ multiplex PCR, and TCRdb's table has in-frame clones only and misses some. The sample has hundreds of thousands of clones, 92% seen once. The CDR3 has 15 residues. The V gene's germline CDR1 is MNHEY and CDR2 SMNVEV (reference sequence). V was trimmed by 1 base and J by 0 bases, leaving 7 bases between them. V usage is TRBV27 and J usage is TRBJ1-3, with D unresolved. The sequenced sample consisted of naive CD8+ T cells sorted from blood. This TCR derives from a man in his thirties or forties in good health. CDR3 DNA: TGTGCCAGCAGTTTATATTTCGGCTCTGGAAACACCATATATTTT. Its translation: CASSLYFGSGNTIYF.